These 3 T cell receptor beta chains came from one sample sequenced in a study of cytomegalovirus exposure and HLA in healthy donors (dated by TCRdb to about 2017). Library prep was done by the immunoSEQ multiplex PCR assay. For the multiplex PCR, a mixture combining 60 forward primers for TCR Vbeta segments and 13 reverse primers for TCR Jbeta segments was used. As stored in TCRdb, this immuneACCESS dataset retains in-frame rearrangements with V and J assigned. A fraction of the clones does not appear; measured against another copy, unresolved V genes explain less than half of the discrepancy, and the remainder lacks a known reason. Within this sample are more than 100,000 clones, with approximately 15% of them counted one time only. Clones ranked in the top ten supply roughly 2% of the sample. What was sequenced was PBMCs. These TCRs come from a woman between 18 and 29 years old in good health and CMV-seronegative.

The V call is TRBV13, the J call TRBJ1-5, with no clear D. This CDR3 region has 14 residues. The ends were cut back, 0 bases at V and 6 bases at J, with 9 bases in the middle. Germline V CDR1 and CDR2: PRHDT, FYEKMQ (reference sequence). CDR3 sequence reads: CASSLGPPGQPQHF. The CDR3 bases are TGTGCCAGCAGCTTAGGTCCCCCGGGTCAGCCCCAGCATTTT.

The DNA for the CDR3 is TGTGCCAGCAGCTTAGGACTAAATCAGCCCCAGCATTTT. This sequence encodes CASSLGLNQPQHF. The rearrangement links TRBV7-9 to TRBJ1-5; D unresolved. The CDR3 spans 13 residues. V lost 1 base to trimming and J lost 4 bases, with 5 bases between them. The germline CDR1 and CDR2 sequences are SEHNR and FQNEAQ (reference sequence).

The table lists this clone with a few counts. This chain uses TRBV6-1 with TRBJ1-1; D ambiguous. Trimming shortened V by 6 bases and J by 2 bases, and 7 bases separated the two germline ends. Per germline, CDR1 MNHNS and CDR2 SASEGT. This CDR3 has 12 amino acids. CDR3 sequence reads: CASRRTNTEAFF. The CDR3 bases are TGTGCCAGCAGAAGAACTAACACTGAAGCTTTCTTT.